A single sample is the source of the 9 T cell receptor beta chains below, sequenced in a study of blood T cell repertoires in COVID-19. The assay was immunoSEQ multiplex PCR, and TCRdb's table has in-frame clones only and misses some. Of about 120,000 clones in the sample, about 89% were seen once. The specimen was peripheral blood. These receptors originate from a woman in her 70s with acute or convalescent COVID-19.

This clone has a handful of counts. This rearrangement joins TRBV19 to TRBJ2-7; a weak D match, TRBD2 (5 bases). This CDR3 spans 14 amino acids. Germline assignment: CDR1 LNHDA and CDR2 SQIVND (reference sequence). Trimming pared 2 bases from V and 0 bases from J, leaving 8 bases between. CDR3 coding DNA: TGTGCCAGTAGTATACCGGGAAACTCCTACGAGCAGTACTTC. Translation: CASSIPGNSYEQYF.

V usage is TRBV6-1 and J usage is TRBJ2-1, with 8 bases lining up with TRBD1. The CDR3 extends over 14 amino acids. Germline CDR1 is MNHNS and CDR2 is SASEGT. J lost 9 bases, V lost 2 bases, and 6 bases had no gene match. This chain's CDR3 is CASSEITGGGEQFF. CDR3 nucleotides: TGTGCCAGCAGTGAAATTACAGGGGGAGGTGAGCAGTTCTTC.

The CDR3 sequence: CASSLEGLAGDRYEQYF. The DNA for the CDR3 is TGTGCCAGCAGTCTGGAAGGACTAGCGGGGGACCGCTACGAGCAGTACTTC. This chain connects TRBV3-1 (or the pseudogene TRBV3-2) to TRBJ2-7, with 13 bases identical to TRBD2. This CDR3 has 17 amino acids. From germline, CDR1 is LGHDT and CDR2 YNNKEL (reference sequence). V shed 6 bases and J 3 bases; nucleotides not matched to a gene: 11.

The rearrangement links TRBV5-1 to TRBJ1-1, with 7 nucleotides matching TRBD1. V trimming: 4 bases; J trimming: 5 bases; junction bases outside the gene matches: 5. Germline V gene sequence: CDR1 SGHRS, CDR2 YFSETQ. This CDR3 contains 13 residues. The CDR3 nucleotides read TGCGCCAGCAGCCCGGGACAGACGACTGAAGCTTTCTTT. Translated: CASSPGQTTEAFF.

This clone was observed a handful of times. The chain couples TRBV3-1 (or the pseudogene TRBV3-2) to TRBJ1-1; TRBD1 matches at 9 bases. CDR1 is LGHDT, CDR2 YNNKEL, per germline (reference sequence). This CDR3 contains 15 residues. Trimming removed 6 bases from V and 5 bases from J; junction bases left unmatched: 10. The CDR3 bases are TGTGCCAGCAGTTCAAGGAGGGACAGGGCGACTGAAGCTTTCTTT. It yields the protein CASSSRRDRATEAFF.

DNA for the CDR3: TGTGCCAGCTCCCCGGAGGGCGGAGAGACCCAGTACTTC. Protein product: CASSPEGGETQYF. This chain links TRBV2 with TRBJ2-5, with a possible D match to TRBD2 (6 bases). V was clipped by 8 bases and J by 4 bases, with 14 bases between them. This CDR3 is built from 13 residues. Germline lookup yields CDR1 SNHLY and CDR2 FYNNEI.

The chain carries TRBV19 and TRBJ2-5; TRBD1 is a possible D gene (6 bases). The CDR3 spans 13 residues. Trimming removed 4 bases at V and 5 bases at J, with 11 bases between. Germline V lookup: CDR1 LNHDA, CDR2 SQIVND (reference sequence). CDR3 coding DNA: TGTGCCAGTAGTACCAGGGGTTCGGAGACCCAGTACTTC. It specifies CASSTRGSETQYF.

The V gene is TRBV19, the J gene TRBJ1-1, with D hard to call. The CDR3 length is 15 residues. With 5 bases removed from V and 1 base from J, the gap between germline ends came to 14 bases. Germline lookup yields CDR1 LNHDA and CDR2 SQIVND (reference sequence). Here the CDR3 DNA reads TGTGCCAGTAGTCAGCGAAGAGCAAAGAACACTGAAGCTTTCTTT. Translated: CASSQRRAKNTEAFF.

The chain combines TRBV28 with TRBJ1-2, with D possibly matching TRBD1 (5 bases). Germline V gene lookup returns CDR1 MDHEN and CDR2 SYDVKM. V lost 2 bases and J lost 4, with 11 bases in between. The CDR3 sequence is 14 residues long. CDR3 protein: CASSLPDSPYGYTF. Written as DNA, the CDR3 is TGTGCCAGCAGTTTACCCGACAGCCCCTATGGCTACACCTTC.